This T cell receptor (beta chain) was recorded in a study of cytomegalovirus exposure and HLA in healthy donors. Study-wide background: The roughly 120 validation repertoires used the same platform as the 666 first-cohort repertoires, a later analysis reported.

Whole-study results and caveats: According to the study, roughly 160 TCR beta chains were cytomegalovirus-associated. According to a later analysis, TCR clusters from the first cohort tended to co-occur in the 120 or so validation repertoires. Cytomegalovirus status was reportedly diagnosed by the classifier with high specificity and sensitivity.

On this clone: Its antigen is as yet unknown.

The protocol was immunoSEQ multiplex PCR, while the TCRdb copy is restricted to in-frame clones and leaves out a portion. The sample lists around 55,000 clones, approximately 90% occurring once. The TCR sequence derives from a man younger than 35 in good health and CMV-seronegative. The specimen sequenced was PBMCs.

CDR3 coding DNA: TGTGCCAGCTCACCTAGGGTTTGGGACAGAGCTTACAATGAGCAGTTCTTC. Residues: CASSPRVWDRAYNEQFF. The genes are TRBV18 and TRBJ2-1; 7 bases are shared with TRBD1. V trimming: 3 bases; J trimming: 4 bases; junction bases outside the gene matches: 12. Per the germline V gene, CDR1 is KGHSH and CDR2 is LQKENI. The CDR3 consists of 17 residues.